This T cell receptor beta chain emerged from a study of T cells in Graves' hyperthyroidism and ophthalmopathy. Study-wide points: Using 13 V-J features, a model discriminated ophthalmopathy from stable hyperthyroidism.

TCR beta CDR3 regions were amplified from RNA. The primer set for the first-round RT-PCR of the TCR CDR3 was HTBI. TCRdb fed the multiplex PCR reads into MiXCR, producing one record per CDR3 protein. The sample shows over 150,000 distinct CDR3 sequences, 15% to 20% of them seen only once. This clonotype was seen a handful of times. Its target is not known. V was clipped by 4 bases and J by 0 bases, with 6 bases between them. The CDR3 consists of 13 residues. Germline V lookup: CDR1 SGHTA, CDR2 FQGNSA. The specimen was blood. This receptor was obtained from a woman between 45 and 60 years old with Graves' hyperthyroidism. The chain employs TRBV7-2 and TRBJ1-2; D not resolved. CDR3 coding DNA: TGTGCCAGCAGCTCAAGGTCTAACTATGGCTACACCTTC. Protein: CASSSRSNYGYTF.